The clone carrying this T cell receptor beta chain was counted a single time. The data belong to a study of T cells in tuberculosis. This CDR3 comprises 13 residues. CDR1 MNHEY and CDR2 SMNVEV come from the germline V gene (reference sequence). The V end lost 7 bases, the J end lost 4 bases, and 13 bases lay between the germline ends. Method: immunoSEQ multiplex PCR; TCRdb's copy keeps in-frame clones and lacks some. This sample has around 33,000 clones; less than 95% occur once, and the top ten carry about 7.8%. Sequenced input: PBMCs. This chain links TRBV27 with TRBJ1-1; D is perhaps TRBD1 (6 bases). The source is a donor between 10 and 35 years old with latent tuberculosis or without tuberculosis infection. Some clones in this sample may be carry-over from other donors' samples. In DNA, the CDR3 is TGTGCCAGCACCCTATCACAGGGCACTGAAGCTTTCTTT. Its protein product is CASTLSQGTEAFF.